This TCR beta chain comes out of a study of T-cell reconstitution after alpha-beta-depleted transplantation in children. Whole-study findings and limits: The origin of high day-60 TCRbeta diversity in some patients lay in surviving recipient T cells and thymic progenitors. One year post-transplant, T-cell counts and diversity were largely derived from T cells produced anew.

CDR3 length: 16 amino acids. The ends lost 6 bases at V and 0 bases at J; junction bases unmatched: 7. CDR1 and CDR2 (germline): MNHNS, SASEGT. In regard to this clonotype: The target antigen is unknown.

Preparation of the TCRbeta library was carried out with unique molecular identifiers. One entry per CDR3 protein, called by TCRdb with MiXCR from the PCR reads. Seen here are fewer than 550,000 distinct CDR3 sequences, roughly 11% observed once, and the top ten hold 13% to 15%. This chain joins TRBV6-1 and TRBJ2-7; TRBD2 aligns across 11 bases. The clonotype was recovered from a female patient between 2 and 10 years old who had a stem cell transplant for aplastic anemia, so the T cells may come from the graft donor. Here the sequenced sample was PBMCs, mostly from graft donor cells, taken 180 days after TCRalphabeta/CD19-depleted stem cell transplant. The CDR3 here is CASRRLAGPTSYEQYF. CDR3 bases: TGTGCCAGCAGGAGACTAGCGGGACCTACCTCCTACGAGCAGTACTTC.